One and the same sample provided the 29 T cell receptor beta chains below, sequenced in a study of molecular identifiers for immune sequencing clone quantification. TCRdb re-called the PCR reads through MiXCR, storing one row per CDR3 protein. Among 460,000 or so distinct CDR3 sequences listed, 20% to 25% were seen once. What was sequenced was naive CD8+ T cells from blood, with Jurkat cell RNA spiked in. As to subset: FACS-sorted CD8+CD4-CCR7+CD45RA+ naive T cells. These receptor sequences come from a human donor in good health. Some libraries in this study had Jurkat cell RNA spiked in.

Details on this clonotype: A read error is possible here, since a much larger clone lies one base away. The gene calls are TRBV20-1 and TRBJ2-7, with a tentative D call TRBD1 (5 bases). This CDR3 region has 15 residues. The V end lost 0 bases, the J end lost 3 bases, and 15 bases lay between the germline ends. Per the germline V gene, CDR1 is DFQATT and CDR2 is SNEGSKA (reference sequence). The CDR3 bases are TGCAGTGCTAGAGATCCGCTGGACACCTGCTACGAGCAGTACTTC. This sequence encodes CSARDPLDTCYEQYF.

The J gene is TRBJ2-7, the V gene TRBV27; 10 bases are shared with TRBD1. The junction had 5 bases not matched to a gene; V was cut back by 9 bases and J by 6 bases. This CDR3 has 12 amino acids. Germline CDR1 reads MNHEY; CDR2 reads SMNVEV (reference sequence). This chain's CDR3 is CASGQGGREQYF. Here the CDR3 DNA reads TGTGCCAGTGGACAGGGGGGACGCGAGCAGTACTTC.

V and J are TRBV6-2 or TRBV6-3 and TRBJ1-2; 9 bases are a match to TRBD1. The CDR3 has 13 amino acids. Losses at the gene ends were 6 bases for V and 8 bases for J; bases not matched to a gene: 7. Germline V gene sequence: CDR1 MNHEY, CDR2 SVGEGT. Here the CDR3 DNA reads TGTGCCAGCAGCTTGGACAGGGGAGGCGGCTACACCTTC. It translates to CASSLDRGGGYTF.

V usage is TRBV3-1 and J usage is TRBJ2-7; perhaps TRBD2 as D (6 bases). V was pared by 4 bases and J by 4 bases, with 14 bases between. The CDR3 spans 14 residues. CDR1 is LGHDT and CDR2 is YNNKEL in the germline V gene (reference sequence). CDR3 nucleotides: TGTGCCAGCAGCCGGAGGGGTAGAGATTACGAGCAGTACTTC. It specifies CASSRRGRDYEQYF.

In its sample, this clonotype was seen many times. This chain connects TRBV29-1 to TRBJ2-7; D is possibly TRBD2 (6 bases). Trimming left V 5 bases short and J 6 bases short, with 17 bases between. The CDR3 extends over 13 amino acids. CDR1 SQVTM and CDR2 ANQGSEA come from the germline V gene. The CDR3 sequence: CSVLGGEMGEQYF. CDR3 nucleotides: TGCAGCGTTTTAGGCGGGGAGATGGGCGAGCAGTACTTC.

This clonotype was counted many times. The chain employs TRBV20-1 and TRBJ2-7, with 7 bases matching TRBD1. The ends lost 6 bases at V and 0 bases at J; junction bases unmatched: 5. Germline V gene data show CDR1 as DFQATT and CDR2 as SNEGSKA (reference sequence). This CDR3 contains 13 residues. The CDR3 loop is CSAYRDSSYEQYF. The DNA for the CDR3 is TGCAGTGCGTACCGGGACAGCTCCTACGAGCAGTACTTC.

This clonotype was observed at least ten times. The chain combines TRBV6-5 with TRBJ1-2, with D perhaps TRBD1 (5 bases). Germline V gives CDR1 MNHEY, CDR2 SVGAGI. Trimming pared 6 bases from V and 2 bases from J, leaving 16 bases between. This CDR3 is built from 15 residues. The CDR3 DNA reads as TGTGCCAGCAGACTAGGACACGCCGCAAACTATGGCTACACCTTC. It yields the protein CASRLGHAANYGYTF.

The chain's CDR3 is CASSQAHEQYF. CDR3 nucleotides: TGTGCCAGCAGCCAGGCTCACGAGCAGTACTTC. The chain has TRBV16 and TRBJ2-7; no clear D. V lost 3 bases and J 5 bases, leaving 5 bases between the germline ends. This CDR3 comprises 11 residues. The germline CDR1 and CDR2 sequences are KGHSY and FQNENV.

The chain joins TRBV12-3 or TRBV12-4 to TRBJ2-7; D not resolved. This CDR3 is built from 12 residues. Trimming took 5 bases from V and 9 from J, leaving 14 bases between them. CDR3 amino acids: CASSPNMNRQYF. In DNA, the CDR3 is TGTGCCAGCAGTCCAAATATGAACCGGCAGTACTTC.

The V gene is TRBV20-1, the J gene TRBJ2-7; unclear D gene. The V gene lost 0 bases and the J gene lost 2 bases, with 11 bases spanning the gap. Germline CDR1 DFQATT, CDR2 SNEGSKA (reference sequence). The length of the CDR3 is 14 residues. The CDR3 nucleotides are TGCAGTGCTAGAGATGGCGCTATAACCTACGAGCAGTACTTC. Translating gives CSARDGAITYEQYF.

This clonotype was found a few times. The gene calls are TRBV6-1 and TRBJ1-6, with 9 bases fitting TRBD1. Germline trimming cut 6 bases from V and 10 bases from J; bases unmatched to any gene: 7. CDR1 MNHNS and CDR2 SASEGT come from the germline V gene. This CDR3 is 14 amino acids long. The CDR3 protein is CASRTDRGYSPLHF. Here the CDR3 DNA reads TGTGCCAGCAGAACGGACAGGGGATACTCACCCCTCCACTTT.

This clonotype was picked up many times. The V call is TRBV13, the J call TRBJ1-1, with 8 bases identical to TRBD1. The CDR3 extends over 15 amino acids. Germline V gene lookup returns CDR1 PRHDT and CDR2 FYEKMQ (reference sequence). V lost 7 bases and J lost 0; bases outside the gene matches: 7. CDR3 bases: TGTGCCAGCACTTACAGGGGGGGGATGAACACTGAAGCTTTCTTT. Translation: CASTYRGGMNTEAFF.

Remarks on this clonotype: Here the CDR3 omits its conserved ending phenylalanine or tryptophan, so a read error is the likely source. The chain carries TRBV7-6 and TRBJ2-1; 9 positions match TRBD2. The CDR3 runs to 15 residues. Germline CDR1 is SGHVS and CDR2 is FNYEAQ. Germline trimming cut 5 bases from V and 8 bases from J; bases unmatched to any gene: 10. The chain's CDR3 is CASSAGASGTDEQFS. The CDR3 DNA reads as TGTGCCAGCAGCGCAGGGGCTAGCGGGACGGATGAGCAGTTCTCC.

The J gene is TRBJ1-6, the V gene TRBV28; D call uncertain. The CDR3 loop spans 16 amino acids. The germline gives CDR1 MDHEN, CDR2 SYDVKM. The V and J ends lost 2 bases and 0 bases respectively, with 8 bases between them. In DNA form, the CDR3 reads TGTGCCAGCAGTTTAATAGGGAGCTCCTATAATTCACCCCTCCACTTT. This translates into CASSLIGSSYNSPLHF.

The chain joins TRBV29-1 to TRBJ1-2; perhaps TRBD1 as D (5 bases). Germline CDR1 SQVTM, CDR2 ANQGSEA. The germline V and J ends were trimmed by 0 bases and 3 bases, with 11 bases remaining between them. The CDR3 is 14 residues long. This CDR3 reads CSVEDHDRHYGYTF. The CDR3 DNA sequence: TGCAGCGTTGAAGATCATGACAGACACTATGGCTACACCTTC.

This clonotype has a count of ten or more. This chain joins TRBV7-2 and TRBJ2-7; D is ambiguous. There are 13 residues in the CDR3. The germline CDR1 and CDR2 sequences are SGHTA and FQGNSA. The V and J ends lost 5 bases and 4 bases respectively, with 12 bases between them. The CDR3 loop is CASSAKEMYEQYF. The CDR3 bases are TGTGCCAGCAGCGCAAAGGAGATGTACGAGCAGTACTTC.

On this clonotype itself: The CDR3 does not end in the conserved phenylalanine or tryptophan, so this is likely a read error. The chain carries TRBV5-1 and TRBJ2-1, with a possible D match to TRBD2 (6 bases). V was clipped by 1 base and J by 4 bases, with 15 bases between them. The CDR3 totals 16 residues. Germline assignment: CDR1 SGHRS and CDR2 YFSETQ. Here the CDR3 reads CASSLRREDYYNEQFY. In nucleotides, the CDR3 is TGCGCCAGCAGCTTGCGGAGGGAGGACTATTACAATGAGCAGTTCTAC.

The V call is TRBV27, the J call TRBJ2-5; TRBD2 matches 10 bases. Per the germline V gene, CDR1 is MNHEY and CDR2 is SMNVEV (reference sequence). The CDR3 has 15 amino acids. J lost 4 bases, V lost 1 base, and 3 bases had no gene match. The CDR3: CASSLWASGRETQYF. CDR3 DNA: TGTGCCAGCAGTTTATGGGCTAGCGGGAGAGAGACCCAGTACTTC.

The chain joins TRBV6-5 to TRBJ2-7, with 8 bases aligning to TRBD1. The V segment lost 6 bases and the J segment 5 bases; nucleotides outside the gene matches: 9. Germline assignment: CDR1 MNHEY and CDR2 SVGAGI. The CDR3 length is 14 residues. The CDR3 protein is CASRSQGAGDEQYF. CDR3 coding DNA: TGTGCCAGCAGGTCCCAGGGGGCCGGGGACGAGCAGTACTTC.

There are many counts of this clonotype. CDR3 loop: CASSLGYLYGYTF. The DNA for the CDR3 is TGTGCCAGCAGCTTGGGGTATCTGTATGGCTACACCTTC. The chain joins TRBV5-4 to TRBJ1-2; D uncertain. Germline loops: CDR1 SGHNT, CDR2 YYREEE (reference sequence). V dropped 0 bases and J dropped 5 bases, with 8 bases sitting between them. CDR3 length: 13 residues.

This clonotype has at least ten counts. The chain uses TRBV20-1 and TRBJ2-3; no firm D call. V dropped 0 bases and J dropped 0 bases, with 16 bases sitting between them. This CDR3 is built from 17 residues. The V gene's germline CDR1 is DFQATT and CDR2 SNEGSKA (reference sequence). The CDR3 region has the DNA TGCAGTGCTAGAGAATTTCCAAGGACCGCTAGCACAGATACGCAGTATTTT. Amino acids: CSAREFPRTASTDTQYF.

This clonotype came up many times. The V and J genes are TRBV29-1 and TRBJ2-3; TRBD2 matches at 12 bases. Per germline, CDR1 SQVTM and CDR2 ANQGSEA. With V trimmed by 4 bases and J by 4 bases, 3 bases remained unmatched. This CDR3 spans 14 amino acids. In DNA form, the CDR3 reads TGCAGCGTTGTGACTAGCGGGGGTGCAGATACGCAGTATTTT. Amino acid sequence: CSVVTSGGADTQYF.

Many counts were recorded for this clonotype. The chain carries TRBV7-8 and TRBJ1-6; a weak D match, TRBD1 (6 bases). The ends were cut back, 1 base at V and 15 bases at J, with 16 bases in the middle. The CDR3 has 14 residues. Germline assignment: CDR1 SGHVS and CDR2 FQNEAQ. This CDR3 is CASSLDQGPPHLHF. The CDR3 DNA is TGTGCCAGCAGCTTAGATCAGGGGCCGCCCCACCTCCACTTT. The full variable domain, in which reference TRBV7-8 and TRBJ1-6 provide the parts outside the CDR3, is GAGVSQSPRYKVAKRGQDVALRCDPISGHVSLFWYQQALGQGPEFLTYFQNEAQLDKSGLPSDRFFAERPEGSVSTLKIQRTQQEDSAVYLCASSLDQGPPHLHFGNGTRLTVT.

The chain recombines TRBV7-9 with TRBJ2-3, with 10 bases fitting TRBD2. The CDR3 runs 16 residues. CDR1 SEHNR and CDR2 FQNEAQ come from the germline V gene (reference sequence). V was clipped by 2 bases and J by 5 bases; unmatched bases: 7. The CDR3 here is CASSLTSGTWEDTQYF. In DNA, the CDR3 is TGTGCCAGCAGCTTAACTAGCGGGACCTGGGAAGATACGCAGTATTTT. The whole variable domain, remainder taken from reference TRBV7-9 and TRBJ2-3, is DTGVSQNPRHKITKRGQNVTFRCDPISEHNRLYWYRQTLGQGPEFLTYFQNEAQLEKSRLLSDRFSAERPKGSFSTLEIQRTEQGDSAMYLCASSLTSGTWEDTQYFGPGTRLTVL.

This clonotype occurred a few times. The V and J genes are TRBV6-2 or TRBV6-3 and TRBJ1-1, with D perhaps TRBD1 (6 bases). In germline, CDR1 is MNHEY, CDR2 SVGEGT. The CDR3 covers 13 residues. V gave up 2 bases and J gave up 6 bases, with 10 bases separating them. In DNA form, the CDR3 reads TGTGCCAGCAGTTACGTGGGACAATCTGAAGCTTTCTTT. It is translated as CASSYVGQSEAFF.

This clonotype has just a few counts. V gene TRBV5-5 combines with J gene TRBJ1-4; no clear D gene. V was cut by 0 bases and J by 0 bases, with 9 bases left in between. CDR1 SGHKS and CDR2 YYEKEE come from the germline V gene (reference sequence). The length of the CDR3 is 16 residues. The CDR3 sequence: CASSLAVLATNEKLFF. CDR3 bases: TGTGCCAGCAGCTTGGCGGTCCTGGCAACTAATGAAAAACTGTTTTTT.

This chain connects TRBV9 to TRBJ2-7; D is undetermined. Trimming removed 0 bases at V and 3 bases at J, with 10 bases between. Germline CDR1 is SGDLS and CDR2 is YYNGEE. The CDR3 is 14 residues long. The CDR3 protein is CASSVDSRSYEQYF. CDR3 bases: TGTGCCAGCAGCGTAGATAGCAGAAGCTACGAGCAGTACTTC.

Notes on this clonotype: At one of its ends the junction is not consistent with the germline gene, which may arise from a read error. V is TRBV5-3 and J is TRBJ1-1; maybe TRBD1 (6 bases). TRBV5-3 is classed as an ORF, of uncertain function. The CDR3 runs to 15 residues. CDR3 residues: CASSLEEGGNTEAFF. In nucleotides, the CDR3 is TGTGCCAGCAGCTTGGAAGAGGGGGGGAACACTGAAGCTTTCTTT.

This chain joins TRBV11-2 and TRBJ2-3; possible D gene TRBD1, 5 bases. Germline values: CDR1 SGHAT, CDR2 FQNNGV. The CDR3 is 15 residues long. The V end lost 4 bases, the J end lost 1 base, and 12 bases lay between the germline ends. The CDR3 reads CASSSYWGRTDTQYF. The CDR3 nucleotides are TGTGCCAGCAGCTCCTATTGGGGCCGCACAGATACGCAGTATTTT.